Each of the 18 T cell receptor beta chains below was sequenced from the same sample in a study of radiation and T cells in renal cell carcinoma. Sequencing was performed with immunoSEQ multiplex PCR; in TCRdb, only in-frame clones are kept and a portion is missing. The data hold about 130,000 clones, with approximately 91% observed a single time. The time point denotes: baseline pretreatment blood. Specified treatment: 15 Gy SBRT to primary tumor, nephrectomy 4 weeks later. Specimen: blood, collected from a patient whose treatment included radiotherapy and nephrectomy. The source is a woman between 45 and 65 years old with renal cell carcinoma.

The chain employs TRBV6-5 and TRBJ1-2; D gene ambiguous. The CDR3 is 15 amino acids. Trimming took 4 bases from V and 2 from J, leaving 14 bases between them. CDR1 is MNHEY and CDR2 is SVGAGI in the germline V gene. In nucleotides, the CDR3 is TGTGCCAGCAGTTCCCAGTCCCCCCGGAACTATGGCTACACCTTC. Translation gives CASSSQSPRNYGYTF.

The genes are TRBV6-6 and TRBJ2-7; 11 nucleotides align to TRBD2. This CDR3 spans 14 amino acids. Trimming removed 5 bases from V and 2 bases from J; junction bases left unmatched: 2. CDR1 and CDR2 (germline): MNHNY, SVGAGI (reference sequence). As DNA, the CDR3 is TGTGCCAGCAGTAATAGCGGGGGGGCCTACGAGCAGTACTTC. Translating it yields CASSNSGGAYEQYF.

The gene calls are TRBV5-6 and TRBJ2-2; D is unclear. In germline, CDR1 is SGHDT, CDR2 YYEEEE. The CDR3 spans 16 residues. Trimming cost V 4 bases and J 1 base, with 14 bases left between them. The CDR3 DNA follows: TGTGCCAGCAGCCTCGAATGGATCCGGAACACCGGGGAGCTGTTTTTT. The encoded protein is CASSLEWIRNTGELFF.

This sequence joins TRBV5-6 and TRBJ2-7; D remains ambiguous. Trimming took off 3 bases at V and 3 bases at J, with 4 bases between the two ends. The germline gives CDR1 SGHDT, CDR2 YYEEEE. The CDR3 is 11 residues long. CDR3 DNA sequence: TGTGCCAGCAGCTCGAGCTACGAGCAGTACTTC. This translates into CASSSSYEQYF.

In nucleotides, the CDR3 is TGTGCCAGCAGCGTAGGGGGTTACACCGGGGAGCTGTTTTTT. It encodes CASSVGGYTGELFF. The V and J genes are TRBV9 and TRBJ2-2; D gene ambiguous. Germline CDR1 SGDLS, CDR2 YYNGEE. The CDR3 is 14 amino acids. V was cut by 0 bases and J by 3 bases, with 6 bases left in between.

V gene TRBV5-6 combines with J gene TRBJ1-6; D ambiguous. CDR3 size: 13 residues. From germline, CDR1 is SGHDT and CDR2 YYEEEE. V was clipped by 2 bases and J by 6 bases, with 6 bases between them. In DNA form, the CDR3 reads TGTGCCAGCAGCTTAGGCTTTAATTCACCCCTCCACTTT. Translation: CASSLGFNSPLHF. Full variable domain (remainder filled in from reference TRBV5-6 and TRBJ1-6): DAGVTQSPTHLIKTRGQQVTLRCSPKSGHDTVSWYQQALGQGPQFIFQYYEEEERQRGNFPDRFSGHQFPNYSSELNVNALLLGDSALYLCASSLGFNSPLHFGNGTRLTVT.

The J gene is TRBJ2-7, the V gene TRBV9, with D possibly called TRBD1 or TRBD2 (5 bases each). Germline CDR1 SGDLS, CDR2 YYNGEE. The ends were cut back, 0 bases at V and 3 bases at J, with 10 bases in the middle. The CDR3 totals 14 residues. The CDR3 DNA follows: TGTGCCAGCAGCGTAGGGGACCCCAACTACGAGCAGTACTTC. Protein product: CASSVGDPNYEQYF.

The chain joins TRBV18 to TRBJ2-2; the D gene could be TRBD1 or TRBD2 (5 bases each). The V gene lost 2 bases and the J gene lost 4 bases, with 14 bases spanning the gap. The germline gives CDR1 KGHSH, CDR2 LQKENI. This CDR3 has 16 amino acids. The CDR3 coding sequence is TGTGCCAGCTCACCATGGGACCAGATAATCACCGGGGAGCTGTTTTTT. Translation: CASSPWDQIITGELFF.

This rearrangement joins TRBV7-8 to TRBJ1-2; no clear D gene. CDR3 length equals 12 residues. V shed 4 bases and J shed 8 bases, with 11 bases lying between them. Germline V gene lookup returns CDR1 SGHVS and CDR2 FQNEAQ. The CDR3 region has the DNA TGTGCCAGCAGCTCGGTAGATCCCGGCTACACCTTC. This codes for CASSSVDPGYTF.

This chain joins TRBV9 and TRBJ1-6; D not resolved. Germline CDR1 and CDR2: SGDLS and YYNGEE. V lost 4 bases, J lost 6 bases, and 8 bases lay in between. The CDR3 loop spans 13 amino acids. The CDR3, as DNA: TGTGCCAGCAGCCCCTGGGGTAATTCACCCCTCCACTTT. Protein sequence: CASSPWGNSPLHF. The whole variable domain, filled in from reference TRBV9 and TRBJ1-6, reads DSGVTQTPKHLITATGQRVTLRCSPRSGDLSVYWYQQSLDQGLQFLIQYYNGEERAKGNILERFSAQQFPDLHSELNLSSLELGDSALYFCASSPWGNSPLHFGNGTRLTVT.

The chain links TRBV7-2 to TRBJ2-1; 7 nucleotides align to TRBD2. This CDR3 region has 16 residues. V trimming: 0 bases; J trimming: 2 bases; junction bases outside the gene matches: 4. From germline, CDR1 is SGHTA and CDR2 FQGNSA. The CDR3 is CASSLAAGATYNEQFF. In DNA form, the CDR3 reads TGTGCCAGCAGCTTAGCGGCGGGAGCAACCTACAATGAGCAGTTCTTC.

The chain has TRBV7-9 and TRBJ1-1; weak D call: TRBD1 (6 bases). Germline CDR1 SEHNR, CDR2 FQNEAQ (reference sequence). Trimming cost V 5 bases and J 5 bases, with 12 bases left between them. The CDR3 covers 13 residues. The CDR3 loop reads CASSQEGGTEAFF. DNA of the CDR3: TGTGCCAGCAGCCAAGAGGGGGGGACTGAAGCTTTCTTT. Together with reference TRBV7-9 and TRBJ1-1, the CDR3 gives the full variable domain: DTGVSQNPRHKITKRGQNVTFRCDPISEHNRLYWYRQTLGQGPEFLTYFQNEAQLEKSRLLSDRFSAERPKGSFSTLEIQRTEQGDSAMYLCASSQEGGTEAFFGQGTRLTVV.

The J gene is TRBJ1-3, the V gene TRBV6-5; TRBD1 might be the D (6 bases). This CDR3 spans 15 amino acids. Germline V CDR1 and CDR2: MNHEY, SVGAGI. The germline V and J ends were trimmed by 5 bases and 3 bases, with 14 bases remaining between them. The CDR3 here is CASSPYTGSGNTIYF. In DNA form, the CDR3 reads TGTGCCAGCAGTCCCTACACAGGGAGTGGAAACACCATATATTTT.

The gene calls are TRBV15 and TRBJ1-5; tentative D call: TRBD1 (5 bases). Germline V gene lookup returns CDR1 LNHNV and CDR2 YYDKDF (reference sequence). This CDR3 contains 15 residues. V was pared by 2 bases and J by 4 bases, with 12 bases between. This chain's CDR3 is CATSRSRGDNQPQHF. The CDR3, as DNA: TGTGCCACCAGCAGATCACGGGGGGATAATCAGCCCCAGCATTTT.

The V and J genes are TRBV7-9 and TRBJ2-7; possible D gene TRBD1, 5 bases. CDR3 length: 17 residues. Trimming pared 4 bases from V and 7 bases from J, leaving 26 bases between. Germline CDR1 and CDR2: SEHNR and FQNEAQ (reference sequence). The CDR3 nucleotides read TGTGCCAGCAGCTCCAGCCCACAGGTTTTCTTGTTCGAAGAGCAGTACTTC. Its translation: CASSSSPQVFLFEEQYF.

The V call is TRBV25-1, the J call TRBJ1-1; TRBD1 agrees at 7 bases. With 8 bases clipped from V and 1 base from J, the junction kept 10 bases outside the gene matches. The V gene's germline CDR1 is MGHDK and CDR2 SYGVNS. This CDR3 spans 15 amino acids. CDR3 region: CASSPSPGGNTEAFF. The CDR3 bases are TGTGCCAGCTCCCCTTCCCCAGGGGGGAACACTGAAGCTTTCTTT.

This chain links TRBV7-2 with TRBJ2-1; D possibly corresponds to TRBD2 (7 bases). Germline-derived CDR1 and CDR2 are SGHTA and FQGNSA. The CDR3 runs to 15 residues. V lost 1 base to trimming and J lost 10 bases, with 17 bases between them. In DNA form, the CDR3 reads TGTGCCAGCAGCTTAGTTTATCTAGGGGGGGGCGAGCAGTTCTTC. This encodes CASSLVYLGGGEQFF. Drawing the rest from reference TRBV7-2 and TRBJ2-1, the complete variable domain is GAGVSQSPSNKVTEKGKDVELRCDPISGHTALYWYRQSLGQGLEFLIYFQGNSAPDKSGLPSDRFSAERTGGSVSTLTIQRTQQEDSAVYLCASSLVYLGGGEQFFGPGTRLTVL.

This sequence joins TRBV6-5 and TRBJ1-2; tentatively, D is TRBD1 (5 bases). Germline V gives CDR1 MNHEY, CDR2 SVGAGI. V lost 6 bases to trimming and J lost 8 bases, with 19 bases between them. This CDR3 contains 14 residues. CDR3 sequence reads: CASRTGGRMRGYTF. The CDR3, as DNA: TGTGCCAGCAGAACCGGGGGTCGGATGAGGGGCTACACCTTC.